This TCR beta chain was recovered during a study of response to subunit inactivated influenza vaccine. Study-level findings and limits: Seasonal influenza vaccination, on each occasion, was suggested by the authors to recruit few new T cells.

Concerning this clonotype: Its matching antigen is unknown.

CDR3 length: 16 residues. Per the germline V gene, CDR1 is SNHLY and CDR2 is FYNNEI. V was pared by 2 bases and J by 0 bases, with 8 bases between. TCRdb re-derived calls from the RT-PCR reads in MiXCR, one entry per CDR3 protein. Counted here are about 480,000 distinct CDR3 sequences, roughly 9.7% occurring once; the ten biggest clones make up roughly 12%. The chain links TRBV2 to TRBJ2-6; D not certain. The sequences come from PBMCs from blood, collected about 6 weeks after vaccination. The receptor was derived from a man aged 50-59 years who received an inactivated influenza vaccine. CDR3 region: CASSEFRSSGANVLTF. In DNA, the CDR3 is TGTGCCAGCAGTGAATTTAGAAGCTCTGGGGCCAACGTCCTGACTTTC. The whole variable domain, filled in from reference TRBV2 and TRBJ2-6, reads EPEVTQTPSHQVTQMGQEVILRCVPISNHLYFYWYRQILGQKVEFLVSFYNNEISEKSEIFDDQFSVERPDGSNFTLKIRSTKLEDSAMYFCASSEFRSSGANVLTFGAGSRLTVL.